This T cell receptor (beta chain) was found in a study of human T cells and chemical hapten exposure. This sample's time point: patch test 3, about 24 weeks after DPC sensitization. Treatment denoted: therapeutic diphenylcyclopropenone sensitization with weekly scalp DPC. This clonotype came up a few times. A single record per CDR3 protein comes from TCRdb applying MiXCR to the RACE reads. The top ten hold around a sixth of the sample, which has roughly 50,000 distinct CDR3 sequences, about 10% seen once. Trimming removed 6 bases from V and 4 bases from J, with 18 bases in between. This CDR3 has 15 amino acids. Germline V lookup: CDR1 DFQATT, CDR2 SNEGSKA (reference sequence).

The sample in question was whole blood, obtained in connection with sensitization to the hapten diphenylcyclopropenone (DPC). This sequence joins TRBV20-1 and TRBJ1-4; D possibly corresponds to TRBD1 (6 bases). This receptor was obtained from a woman aged 40 to 50 with alopecia areata. Some clones in this sample may be carry-over from other donors' samples. The CDR3, as DNA: TGCAGTGCCCCGCGTCAAGGGGGTTTTAATGAAAAACTGTTTTTT. Translating gives CSAPRQGGFNEKLFF.